The 27 T cell receptor beta chains below were found in one sample sequenced in a study of cytomegalovirus exposure and HLA in healthy donors. Repertoires were generated with immunoSEQ multiplex PCR, while TCRdb's copy carries only in-frame clones and drops some. The data hold nearly 80,000 clones, with 93% observed a single time. Sequencing input: PBMCs. Receptors were obtained from a woman aged 25 to 39 in good health and CMV-seronegative.

The gene calls are TRBV7-3 and TRBJ2-2; no clear D gene. The CDR3 length is 13 residues. Germline CDR1 and CDR2: SGHTA and FQGTGA. V lost 3 bases to trimming and J lost 6 bases, with 8 bases between them. CDR3 amino acids: CASSFQSAGELFF. As DNA, the CDR3 is TGTGCCAGCAGCTTTCAAAGCGCCGGGGAGCTGTTTTTT.

V and J are TRBV25-1 and TRBJ1-2, with 9 bases matching TRBD1. The length of the CDR3 is 14 residues. V shed 4 bases, J shed 5 bases, and the junction held 5 bases outside the gene matches. Germline-derived CDR1 and CDR2 are MGHDK and SYGVNS. The CDR3 protein is CASSGVGQGYGYTF. The CDR3 nucleotides read TGTGCCAGCAGTGGGGTCGGACAGGGGTATGGCTACACCTTC.

The J gene is TRBJ2-7, the V gene TRBV18, with 10 nucleotides matching TRBD1. Germline V lookup: CDR1 KGHSH, CDR2 LQKENI. The J segment lost 7 bases and the V segment lost 3 bases, leaving 6 bases of the junction unmatched. The CDR3 is 14 residues long. In DNA form, the CDR3 reads TGTGCCAGCTCACCCCTCGGGACAGGGGAGGAGCAGTACTTC. It codes for CASSPLGTGEEQYF.

This sequence joins TRBV9 and TRBJ1-1, with 7 bases matching TRBD1. Losses at the gene ends were 4 bases for V and 2 bases for J; bases not matched to a gene: 8. Per germline, CDR1 SGDLS and CDR2 YYNGEE. This CDR3 is built from 15 residues. Written as DNA, the CDR3 is TGTGCCAGCAGCCCTGGGGGGACAGTCAACACTGAAGCTTTCTTT. It translates to CASSPGGTVNTEAFF.

This chain connects TRBV21-1 to TRBJ1-2. TRBV21-1 is deemed a pseudogene. This CDR3 has 12 amino acids. The CDR3 region is CASSKGGYGYTF. In DNA form, the CDR3 reads TGTGCCAGCAGCAAAGGAGGGTATGGCTACACCTTC.

The J gene is TRBJ1-2, the V gene TRBV7-2; the D is unclear. Between the trimmed V and J ends, which lost 1 base and 1 base, there was a span of 7 bases. Germline V gives CDR1 SGHTA, CDR2 FQGNSA. The CDR3 consists of 14 residues. In DNA, the CDR3 is TGTGCCAGCAGCTTAGACCCGAGTAACTATGGCTACACCTTC. It codes for CASSLDPSNYGYTF.

The count of this clone is one. The chain has TRBV10-3 and TRBJ2-1; the match to TRBD2 covers 7 bases. The CDR3 sequence is 16 residues long. Germline V gene data show CDR1 as ENHRY and CDR2 as SYGVKD. J gave up 13 bases and V 3 bases, and 18 bases lay outside the gene matches. The CDR3 DNA sequence: TGTGCCATCAGTGATCCGGCGGGAGTATCGCCGATCTCCCAGTTCTTC. This encodes CAISDPAGVSPISQFF.

This chain connects TRBV15 to TRBJ1-2; no firm D call. This CDR3 has 15 amino acids. V was shortened by 0 bases and J by 5 bases, with 13 bases between the two germline ends. Per the germline V gene, CDR1 is LNHNV and CDR2 is YYDKDF (reference sequence). The CDR3 sequence: CATSRDSATVYGYTF. The CDR3 nucleotides read TGTGCCACCAGCAGAGATAGCGCGACGGTGTATGGCTACACCTTC.

V usage is TRBV6-5 and J usage is TRBJ2-1, with 10 bases lining up with TRBD2. J gave up 7 bases and V 5 bases, and 8 bases lay outside the gene matches. Germline values: CDR1 MNHEY, CDR2 SVGAGI. This CDR3 has 15 amino acids. The CDR3 loop reads CASSAERGGLNEQFF. The CDR3 DNA reads TGTGCCAGCAGTGCCGAGCGGGGGGGCTTGAATGAGCAGTTCTTC.

In the case of this clone: The junction shows a germline mismatch at one end, possibly a read error. This rearrangement joins TRBV28 to TRBJ2-1, with TRBD2 matching over 7 bases. Germline V CDR1 and CDR2: MDHEN, SYDVKM. CDR3 size: 14 residues. The CDR3 reads CASSLGGSYNEQFF. The CDR3 DNA follows: TGTGCCAGCAGTTTGGGAGGGTCCTACAATGAGCAATTCTTC.

Only one count was recorded for this clone. This chain joins TRBV6-1 and TRBJ2-2, with a tentative D call TRBD2 (5 bases). V was pared by 1 base and J by 3 bases, with 12 bases between. From germline, CDR1 is MNHNS and CDR2 SASEGT. There are 16 residues in the CDR3. CDR3: CASSEGLFSDTGELFF. In nucleotides, the CDR3 is TGTGCCAGCAGTGAAGGACTCTTTAGCGACACCGGGGAGCTGTTTTTT.

The chain recombines TRBV28 with TRBJ1-5; 9 positions agree with TRBD1. Germline loops: CDR1 MDHEN, CDR2 SYDVKM. V shed 10 bases and J 0 bases; nucleotides not matched to a gene: 13. The CDR3 sequence is 17 residues long. CDR3 residues: CATVGTGMKNSNQPQHF. CDR3 coding DNA: TGTGCCACCGTCGGGACAGGGATGAAAAATAGCAATCAGCCCCAGCATTTT.

The chain combines TRBV28 with TRBJ1-1, with 10 bases lining up with TRBD1. Germline assignment: CDR1 MDHEN and CDR2 SYDVKM. V gave up 5 bases and J gave up 5 bases; unmatched junction bases: 8. This CDR3 contains 15 residues. This chain's CDR3 is CASSLRTGGGTEAFF. Written as DNA, the CDR3 is TGTGCCAGCAGTCTCCGGACAGGGGGAGGTACTGAAGCTTTCTTT.

The V gene is TRBV5-1, the J gene TRBJ2-2, with TRBD1 identical over 11 bases. Trimming cost V 4 bases and J 2 bases; bases outside gene matches: 13. Germline CDR1 and CDR2: SGHRS and YFSETQ. This CDR3 comprises 19 residues. The CDR3 DNA sequence: TGCGCCAGCAGCCCTAACTCGGACAGGGGGCGGGGAAACACCGGGGAGCTGTTTTTT. Amino acid sequence: CASSPNSDRGRGNTGELFF.

This chain joins TRBV6-5 and TRBJ1-1; D possibly corresponds to TRBD1 (6 bases). Germline V gene sequence: CDR1 MNHEY, CDR2 SVGAGI. The germline V and J ends were trimmed by 7 bases and 0 bases, with 15 bases remaining between them. The CDR3 sequence is 15 residues long. The CDR3 spells CASNSRGEVNTEAFF. CDR3 DNA: TGTGCCAGCAACTCCAGGGGAGAGGTGAACACTGAAGCTTTCTTT.

V and J are TRBV4-3 and TRBJ1-3; D perhaps matches TRBD1 (5 bases). The CDR3 consists of 16 residues. The V end was cut by 0 bases, the J end by 6 bases, with 15 bases between. In germline, CDR1 is LGHNA, CDR2 YSLEER. The CDR3 nucleotides read TGCGCCAGCAGCCAAGATTTTCGGGGGGGAAAAAACACCATATATTTT. Translation gives CASSQDFRGGKNTIYF.

Worth noting for this clone: The junction departs from germline at one end; a sequencing error may be responsible. V usage is TRBV2 and J usage is TRBJ2-2; D may be TRBD2 (7 bases). The CDR3 is 15 residues long. Germline loops: CDR1 SNHLY, CDR2 FYNNEI. The CDR3 region has the DNA TGTGCCAGTAGTGTGCGGGGGCCGAACACCGGGGAGCTGTTTTTT. It encodes CASSVRGPNTGELFF.

The chain uses TRBV6-4 and TRBJ2-1; TRBD2 agrees at 12 bases. V gave up 5 bases and J gave up 5 bases; unmatched junction bases: 4. Germline lookup yields CDR1 MRHNA and CDR2 SNTAGT. CDR3 length equals 15 residues. The CDR3 coding sequence is TGTGCCAGCAGTCAGACTAGCGGGGGTCACAATGAGCAGTTCTTC. The encoded protein is CASSQTSGGHNEQFF.

This chain connects TRBV11-3 to TRBJ2-5, with 8 bases identical to TRBD2. With V trimmed by 5 bases and J by 7 bases, 9 bases remained unmatched. The CDR3 is 14 amino acids. Germline CDR1 and CDR2: SGHNT and YENEEA. CDR3 in amino acids: CASSPSGLAGTQYF. In DNA, the CDR3 is TGTGCCAGCAGCCCTTCCGGCCTAGCGGGGACCCAGTACTTC.

The chain carries TRBV7-9 and TRBJ2-7, with a possible D match to TRBD1 (5 bases). CDR3 length: 15 residues. Trimming shortened V by 1 base and J by 2 bases, and 12 bases separated the two germline ends. Germline CDR1 SEHNR, CDR2 FQNEAQ (reference sequence). CDR3 nucleotides: TGTGCCAGCAGCTTAGATGTGACAGTCCCCTACGAGCAGTACTTC. It encodes CASSLDVTVPYEQYF.

The gene calls are TRBV5-1 and TRBJ2-3, with TRBD2 matching 11 bases. V dropped 4 bases and J dropped 4; count of bases not matched to a gene: 11. This CDR3 is built from 17 residues. From germline, CDR1 is SGHRS and CDR2 YFSETQ. Written as DNA, the CDR3 is TGCGCCAGCAGCGGGACGACTAGCGGGAAACACGCAGATACGCAGTATTTT. Its translation is CASSGTTSGKHADTQYF.

The chain carries TRBV6-1 and TRBJ2-5; D uncertain. Germline values: CDR1 MNHNS, CDR2 SASEGT. V was trimmed by 3 bases and J by 5 bases, leaving 16 bases between them. The CDR3 is made up of 15 amino acids. CDR3 in DNA: TGTGCCAGCAGTGAGCGGCGCCCCAAAACGGAGACCCAGTACTTC. Translating it yields CASSERRPKTETQYF.

The gene calls are TRBV5-5 and TRBJ1-2; a weak D match, TRBD1 (6 bases). V shed 4 bases and J shed 4 bases, with 14 bases lying between them. Germline CDR1 reads SGHKS; CDR2 reads YYEKEE (reference sequence). CDR3 length: 14 amino acids. The CDR3 bases are TGTGCCAGCAGCCCGGGACATCCCCGCTATGGCTACACCTTC. This codes for CASSPGHPRYGYTF. The full variable domain, rest sourced from reference TRBV5-5 and TRBJ1-2, is DAGVTQSPTHLIKTRGQQVTLRCSPISGHKSVSWYQQVLGQGPQFIFQYYEKEERGRGNFPDRFSARQFPNYSSELNVNALLLGDSALYLCASSPGHPRYGYTFGSGTRLTVV.

The chain is built from TRBV27 and TRBJ1-2; TRBD1 agrees at 10 bases. The junction had 9 bases not matched to a gene; V was cut back by 5 bases and J by 6 bases. The CDR3 has 15 residues. The germline CDR1 and CDR2 sequences are MNHEY and SMNVEV (reference sequence). In nucleotides, the CDR3 is TGTGCCAGCAGTCCCGTCCCGGGACAGGGGAATGGCTACACCTTC. This sequence encodes CASSPVPGQGNGYTF.

This clone was observed a handful of times. V usage is TRBV19 and J usage is TRBJ1-4, with 7 bases lining up with TRBD1. CDR3 length: 18 residues. CDR1 and CDR2 from the germline V gene are LNHDA and SQIVND (reference sequence). The V segment lost 1 base and the J segment 0 bases; nucleotides outside the gene matches: 8. The CDR3 sequence is CASSIGFGGQTTNEKLFF. The DNA for the CDR3 is TGTGCCAGTAGTATAGGGTTTGGGGGACAGACAACTAATGAAAAACTGTTTTTT.

The J gene is TRBJ2-5, the V gene TRBV9; a weak D match, TRBD2 (5 bases). Germline V gene lookup returns CDR1 SGDLS and CDR2 YYNGEE. V lost 0 bases to trimming and J lost 4 bases, with 13 bases between them. CDR3 length: 15 residues. CDR3 nucleotides: TGTGCCAGCAGCGTAGACGGGGTGAGAATAGAGACCCAGTACTTC. Its protein product is CASSVDGVRIETQYF.

This chain joins TRBV19 and TRBJ1-5; 11 nucleotides line up with TRBD1. V lost 7 bases to trimming and J lost 5 bases; unmatched junction nucleotides: 10. The CDR3 is 16 amino acids. CDR1 LNHDA and CDR2 SQIVND come from the germline V gene (reference sequence). CDR3 sequence (DNA): TGTGCCAGTACCCCTTGGGGACAGGGGGGTCATCAGCCCCAGCATTTT. Protein: CASTPWGQGGHQPQHF.